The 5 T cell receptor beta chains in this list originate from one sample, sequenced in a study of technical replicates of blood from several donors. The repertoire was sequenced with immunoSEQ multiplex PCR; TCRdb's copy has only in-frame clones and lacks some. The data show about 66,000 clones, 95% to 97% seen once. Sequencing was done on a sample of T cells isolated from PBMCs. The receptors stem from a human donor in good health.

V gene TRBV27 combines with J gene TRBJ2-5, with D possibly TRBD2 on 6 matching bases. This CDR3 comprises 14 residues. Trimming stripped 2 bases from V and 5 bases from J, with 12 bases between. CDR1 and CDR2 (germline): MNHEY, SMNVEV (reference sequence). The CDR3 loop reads CASSLGGAWETQYF. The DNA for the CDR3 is TGTGCCAGCAGTTTAGGCGGGGCGTGGGAGACCCAGTACTTC.

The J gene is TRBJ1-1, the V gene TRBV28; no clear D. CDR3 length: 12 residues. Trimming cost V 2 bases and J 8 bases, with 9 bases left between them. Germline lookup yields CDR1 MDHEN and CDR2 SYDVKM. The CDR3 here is CASSLIFSEAFF. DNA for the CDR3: TGTGCCAGCAGTTTAATTTTTAGCGAAGCTTTCTTT.

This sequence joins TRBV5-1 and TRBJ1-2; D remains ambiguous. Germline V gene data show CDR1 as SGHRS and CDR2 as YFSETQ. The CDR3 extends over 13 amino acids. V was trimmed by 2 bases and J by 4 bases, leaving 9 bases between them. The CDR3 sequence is CASSFTRIYGYTF. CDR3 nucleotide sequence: TGCGCCAGCAGCTTTACACGAATCTATGGCTACACCTTC.

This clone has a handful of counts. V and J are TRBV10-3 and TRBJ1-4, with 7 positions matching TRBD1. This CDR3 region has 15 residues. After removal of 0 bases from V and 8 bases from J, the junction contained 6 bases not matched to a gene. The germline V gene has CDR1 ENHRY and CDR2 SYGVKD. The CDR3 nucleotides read TGTGCCATCAGTGAGTCGCCAGGGGGTGAAGAAAAACTGTTTTTT. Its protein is CAISESPGGEEKLFF.

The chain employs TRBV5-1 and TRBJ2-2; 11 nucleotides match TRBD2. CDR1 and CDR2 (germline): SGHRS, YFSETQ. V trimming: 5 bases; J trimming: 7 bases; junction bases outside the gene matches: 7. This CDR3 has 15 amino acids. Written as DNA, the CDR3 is TGCGCCAGCAGAGAGACTAGCGGGAAGGTCGGGGAGCTGTTTTTT. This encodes CASRETSGKVGELFF.